The rows below give T cell receptor beta chains drawn from one sample of a study of blood T cell repertoires in COVID-19. Assay used: immunoSEQ multiplex PCR; TCRdb lists only in-frame clones, some missing. The profile shows roughly 230,000 clones, approximately 84% of them singletons. Sequenced input: peripheral blood. These receptors were taken from a man over 45 with acute or convalescent COVID-19. Each CDR3 is given with its conserved first and last residue. The order of the fields is V gene, CDR3 protein.

TRBV19,CASSIGFGTGSTEAFF
TRBV12-5,CASGLQSGARTKNIQYF
TRBV2,CATTLTGVNEQFF
TRBV6-1,CASSEEWREGSYEQYF
TRBV11-2,CASSFPGAYGYTF
TRBV19,CASSTTVPLHTGELFF
TRBV11-3,CASSLRQGAFGSPLHF
TRBV11-2,CASSLTPVQGGYGYTF
TRBV7-2,CASSPDWRLTSYEQYF
TRBV18,CASSQGAGTEAFF
TRBV29-1,CSVGPDRDGYEQYF
TRBV27,CASGNRGVGESPLHF
TRBV4-1,CASSPGSGQGAADTQYF
TRBV5-1,CASSLGDSNYGYTF
TRBV14,CASSLGLAGTGELFF
TRBV9,CASSVYQVDYGYTF
TRBV9,CASSLQGGSEKLFF
TRBV7-9,CASKIGYARRQRDQETQYF
TRBV5-1,CASSLSGVSYNEQFF
TRBV15,CATSRDGGFDEQYF
TRBV24-1,CATSYSPGGDDTEAFF
TRBV7-9,CASSVPGQDYEQYF
TRBV27,CASSLSGIGGYTF
TRBV25-1,CASSVGQSYGYTF
TRBV7-8,CASSRVSLNTGELFF
TRBV3-1/TRBV3-2,CASSQAATGWFF
TRBV20-1,CSVGTGNTIYF
TRBV19,CASSGRLDRNTGELFF
TRBV15,CATSRVPDRGNYEQYF
TRBV19,CATAAATLSDQPQHF
TRBV9,CASSTHRDPGNTIYF